A single sample gave rise to the 22 T cell receptor beta chains below, sequenced in a study of T cell responses to AZD1222 COVID-19 vaccine. Assay: immunoSEQ multiplex PCR; the TCRdb copy retains only in-frame clones and omits some. Altogether 140,000 to 150,000 clones are present, 85% to 90% being singletons, with the ten largest covering approximately 5%. Here the sequenced sample was peripheral blood, taken 28 days after the second AZD1222 dose. Receptors originate from an adult who received the AZD1222 COVID-19 vaccine.

The chain couples TRBV4-1 to TRBJ2-7; 9 nucleotides agree with TRBD1. Germline V gene data show CDR1 as MGHRA and CDR2 as YSYEKL. This CDR3 has 15 residues. Germline trimming cut 4 bases from V and 3 bases from J; bases unmatched to any gene: 7. Here the CDR3 DNA reads TGCGCCAGCAGCCGCTCCGGGACAGGGTTCTACGAGCAGTACTTC. Residues: CASSRSGTGFYEQYF.

V usage is TRBV27 and J usage is TRBJ1-2; TRBD1 agrees at 7 bases. Trimming at V came to 4 bases and at J to 4 bases, leaving 6 bases not matched to a gene. Germline CDR1 and CDR2: MNHEY and SMNVEV (reference sequence). The CDR3 is 14 amino acids. In DNA form, the CDR3 reads TGTGCCAGCAGTTCCCCAGGGGGGGGCTATGGCTACACCTTC. Residues: CASSSPGGGYGYTF.

This clone appeared a single time. The V call is TRBV4-2, the J call TRBJ1-2; D remains unclear. Germline loops: CDR1 LGHNA, CDR2 YNFKEQ. Trimming cost V 3 bases and J 5 bases, with 7 bases left between them. There are 12 residues in the CDR3. CDR3 in amino acids: CASSQQQYGYTF. The CDR3 nucleotides are TGTGCCAGCAGCCAGCAACAGTATGGCTACACCTTC.

The chain couples TRBV28 to TRBJ2-7; 8 bases are shared with TRBD1. V was clipped by 6 bases and J by 3 bases; unmatched bases: 10. This CDR3 contains 15 residues. From germline, CDR1 is MDHEN and CDR2 SYDVKM. The CDR3 DNA follows: TGTGCCAGCAGGCCCCTGGGGACAGGCAACTACGAGCAGTACTTC. It translates to CASRPLGTGNYEQYF.

This sequence joins TRBV19 and TRBJ1-1, with 8 bases fitting TRBD1. V shed 6 bases, J shed 0 bases, and the junction held 3 bases outside the gene matches. CDR1 LNHDA and CDR2 SQIVND come from the germline V gene (reference sequence). The CDR3 runs 14 residues. The CDR3 here is CASSLGQVNTEAFF. The CDR3, as DNA: TGTGCCAGTAGCTTGGGACAGGTGAACACTGAAGCTTTCTTT.

This clone was counted once. CDR3 in amino acids: CASSLRGQGPQHF. The CDR3 DNA reads as TGTGCCAGCAGCTTACGGGGGCAGGGACCCCAGCATTTT. The chain has TRBV7-2 and TRBJ1-5; a possible D gene is TRBD1 (6 bases). This CDR3 has 13 amino acids. Germline V gives CDR1 SGHTA, CDR2 FQGNSA. Trimming took off 2 bases at V and 10 bases at J, with 12 bases between the two ends.

The chain uses TRBV10-3 and TRBJ1-2, with 8 bases that match TRBD1. From germline, CDR1 is ENHRY and CDR2 SYGVKD. Unmatched junction bases numbered 8, after V lost 9 bases and J lost 2 bases. This CDR3 has 14 residues. The CDR3 DNA follows: TGTGCCATAGGACAGGGACAACCCAACTATGGCTACACCTTC. Its protein product is CAIGQGQPNYGYTF.

A remark on this clone: Other DNA variants within this sample encode the same CDR3. The gene calls are TRBV5-1 and TRBJ2-3; D perhaps matches TRBD1 (5 bases). Trimming removed 4 bases at V and 2 bases at J, with 11 bases between. Germline V gene data show CDR1 as SGHRS and CDR2 as YFSETQ. The CDR3 totals 14 residues. CDR3 residues: CASSLSGFTDTQYF. CDR3 nucleotides: TGCGCCAGCAGCCTTTCAGGGTTCACAGATACGCAGTATTTT.

V usage is TRBV12-3 or TRBV12-4 and J usage is TRBJ1-6, with TRBD1 as a possible D gene (5 bases). The length of the CDR3 is 12 residues. The V gene lost 4 bases and the J gene lost 14 bases, with 12 bases spanning the gap. The CDR3 loop is CASSSAGWSLHF. CDR3 coding DNA: TGTGCCAGCAGTTCAGCAGGGTGGTCCCTCCACTTT.

This chain links TRBV7-9 with TRBJ1-5; TRBD1 matches 7 bases. J was trimmed by 5 bases and V by 5 bases; bases with no gene match: 6. This CDR3 is built from 14 residues. Germline CDR1 SEHNR, CDR2 FQNEAQ (reference sequence). CDR3 sequence: CASSRDSYDQPQHF. The CDR3 region has the DNA TGTGCCAGCAGCCGGGACAGCTACGATCAGCCCCAGCATTTT.

The V and J genes are TRBV7-2 and TRBJ1-5, with D maybe TRBD1 (6 bases). V was cut by 2 bases and J by 4 bases, with 12 bases left in between. Looked up from germline, CDR1 is SGHTA and CDR2 is FQGNSA. The CDR3 has 15 amino acids. CDR3 region: CASSLPGAGNQPQHF. The DNA for the CDR3 is TGTGCCAGCAGCTTACCAGGGGCTGGGAATCAGCCCCAGCATTTT.

This clone was counted a few times. The chain links TRBV7-2 to TRBJ2-3; TRBD2 is a possible D gene (6 bases). Germline CDR1 reads SGHTA; CDR2 reads FQGNSA. The length of the CDR3 is 18 residues. Trimming cost V 7 bases and J 0 bases, with 23 bases left between them. The DNA for the CDR3 is TGTGCCAGCACCCCGCGGTACCTCCCGGGGAGGAGCACAGATACGCAGTATTTT. Translation: CASTPRYLPGRSTDTQYF. Full variable domain (remainder filled in from reference TRBV7-2 and TRBJ2-3): GAGVSQSPSNKVTEKGKDVELRCDPISGHTALYWYRQSLGQGLEFLIYFQGNSAPDKSGLPSDRFSAERTGGSVSTLTIQRTQQEDSAVYLCASTPRYLPGRSTDTQYFGPGTRLTVL.

This chain connects TRBV21-1 to TRBJ2-3; the table's D call, TRBD2, was not checked against the DNA. TRBV21-1 corresponds to a pseudogene. This CDR3 spans 15 amino acids. The DNA of the CDR3 is TGTGCCAGCAGCAAACTAGCGCCGAGCACAGATACGCAGTATTTT. This encodes CASSKLAPSTDTQYF.

The rearrangement uses TRBV30 and TRBJ1-1; 7 bases are a match to TRBD1. The V and J ends lost 3 bases and 10 bases, in that order; junction bases with no gene match: 11. Germline CDR1 GTSNPN, CDR2 SVGIG (reference sequence). The CDR3 loop spans 13 amino acids. In DNA form, the CDR3 reads TGTGCCTGGAGCAGAACAGGGGTGGCAATAGCTTTCTTT. Amino acids: CAWSRTGVAIAFF. Full variable domain (outside the CDR3, taken from reference TRBV30 and TRBJ1-1): SQTIHQWPATLVQPVGSPLSLECTVEGTSNPNLYWYRQAAGRGLQLLFYSVGIGQISSEVPQNLSASRPQDRQFILSSKKLLLSDSGFYLCAWSRTGVAIAFFGQGTRLTVV.

The chain joins TRBV28 to TRBJ2-3; D gene uncertain. The CDR3 runs to 12 residues. The germline V gene has CDR1 MDHEN and CDR2 SYDVKM. The V gene lost 4 bases and the J gene lost 8 bases, with 10 bases spanning the gap. The CDR3 is CASSYPGRTQYF. CDR3 coding DNA: TGTGCCAGCAGTTATCCTGGCCGTACGCAGTATTTT. The full variable domain, completed using reference TRBV28 and TRBJ2-3, is DVKVTQSSRYLVKRTGEKVFLECVQDMDHENMFWYRQDPGLGLRLIYFSYDVKMKEKGDIPEGYSVSREKKERFSLILESASTNQTSMYLCASSYPGRTQYFGPGTRLTVL.

The V gene is TRBV2, the J gene TRBJ1-1, with 8 bases lining up with TRBD1. Germline V lookup: CDR1 SNHLY, CDR2 FYNNEI. The V segment lost 6 bases and the J segment 1 base; nucleotides outside the gene matches: 7. This CDR3 region has 15 residues. CDR3 amino acids: CASSPRTGSNTEAFF. DNA of the CDR3: TGTGCCAGCAGCCCCAGGACAGGGTCGAACACTGAAGCTTTCTTT.

This clone was picked up a small number of times. The chain uses TRBV2 and TRBJ1-6, with unresolved D. The CDR3 contains 16 residues. Deletions cut 0 bases from V and 5 bases from J, with 11 bases between. CDR1 SNHLY and CDR2 FYNNEI come from the germline V gene. In DNA form, the CDR3 reads TGTGCCAGCAGTGAAGCGCATGTAGCGGATAATTCACCCCTCCACTTT. Protein: CASSEAHVADNSPLHF.

The chain combines TRBV21-1 with TRBJ1-2. TRBV21-1 is classified as a pseudogene. The CDR3 extends over 18 amino acids. The CDR3 DNA sequence: TGTGCCAGCAGCAAAATTTGGAGAGGGCGATTTGATAACTATGGCTACACCTTC. Residues: CASSKIWRGRFDNYGYTF.

The rearrangement joins TRBV28 to TRBJ1-2, with TRBD1 as a possible D gene (6 bases). The V end lost 7 bases, the J end lost 4 bases, and 10 bases lay between the germline ends. Germline lookup yields CDR1 MDHEN and CDR2 SYDVKM. CDR3 length: 12 residues. The CDR3 DNA sequence: TGTGCCAGCAATCCACAGGGCTATGGCTACACCTTC. It codes for CASNPQGYGYTF.

This clone was detected a few times. The genes are TRBV7-2 and TRBJ1-3; D ambiguous. Deletions cut 6 bases from V and 0 bases from J, with 9 bases between. The CDR3 contains 14 residues. The germline V gene encodes CDR1 SGHTA and CDR2 FQGNSA. CDR3 bases: TGTGCCAGCAGTCGCGAGAGCTCTGGAAACACCATATATTTT. This codes for CASSRESSGNTIYF.

The chain links TRBV6-1 to TRBJ1-2; D may be TRBD1 (5 bases). Germline loops: CDR1 MNHNS, CDR2 SASEGT. This CDR3 has 14 amino acids. Trimming left V 1 base short and J 4 bases short, with 10 bases between. The CDR3 coding sequence is TGTGCCAGCAGTGAAGAGAGCGGGGGCTATGGCTACACCTTC. It translates to CASSEESGGYGYTF.

V usage is TRBV7-9 and J usage is TRBJ1-1; possible D gene TRBD1, 5 bases. The CDR3 contains 17 residues. The germline V gene has CDR1 SEHNR and CDR2 FQNEAQ (reference sequence). The V and J ends lost 5 bases and 6 bases respectively, with 25 bases between them. The DNA of the CDR3 is TGTGCCAGCAGCCGGACAAATCCACAACGTCGTAACTCTGAAGCTTTCTTT. Translation gives CASSRTNPQRRNSEAFF.